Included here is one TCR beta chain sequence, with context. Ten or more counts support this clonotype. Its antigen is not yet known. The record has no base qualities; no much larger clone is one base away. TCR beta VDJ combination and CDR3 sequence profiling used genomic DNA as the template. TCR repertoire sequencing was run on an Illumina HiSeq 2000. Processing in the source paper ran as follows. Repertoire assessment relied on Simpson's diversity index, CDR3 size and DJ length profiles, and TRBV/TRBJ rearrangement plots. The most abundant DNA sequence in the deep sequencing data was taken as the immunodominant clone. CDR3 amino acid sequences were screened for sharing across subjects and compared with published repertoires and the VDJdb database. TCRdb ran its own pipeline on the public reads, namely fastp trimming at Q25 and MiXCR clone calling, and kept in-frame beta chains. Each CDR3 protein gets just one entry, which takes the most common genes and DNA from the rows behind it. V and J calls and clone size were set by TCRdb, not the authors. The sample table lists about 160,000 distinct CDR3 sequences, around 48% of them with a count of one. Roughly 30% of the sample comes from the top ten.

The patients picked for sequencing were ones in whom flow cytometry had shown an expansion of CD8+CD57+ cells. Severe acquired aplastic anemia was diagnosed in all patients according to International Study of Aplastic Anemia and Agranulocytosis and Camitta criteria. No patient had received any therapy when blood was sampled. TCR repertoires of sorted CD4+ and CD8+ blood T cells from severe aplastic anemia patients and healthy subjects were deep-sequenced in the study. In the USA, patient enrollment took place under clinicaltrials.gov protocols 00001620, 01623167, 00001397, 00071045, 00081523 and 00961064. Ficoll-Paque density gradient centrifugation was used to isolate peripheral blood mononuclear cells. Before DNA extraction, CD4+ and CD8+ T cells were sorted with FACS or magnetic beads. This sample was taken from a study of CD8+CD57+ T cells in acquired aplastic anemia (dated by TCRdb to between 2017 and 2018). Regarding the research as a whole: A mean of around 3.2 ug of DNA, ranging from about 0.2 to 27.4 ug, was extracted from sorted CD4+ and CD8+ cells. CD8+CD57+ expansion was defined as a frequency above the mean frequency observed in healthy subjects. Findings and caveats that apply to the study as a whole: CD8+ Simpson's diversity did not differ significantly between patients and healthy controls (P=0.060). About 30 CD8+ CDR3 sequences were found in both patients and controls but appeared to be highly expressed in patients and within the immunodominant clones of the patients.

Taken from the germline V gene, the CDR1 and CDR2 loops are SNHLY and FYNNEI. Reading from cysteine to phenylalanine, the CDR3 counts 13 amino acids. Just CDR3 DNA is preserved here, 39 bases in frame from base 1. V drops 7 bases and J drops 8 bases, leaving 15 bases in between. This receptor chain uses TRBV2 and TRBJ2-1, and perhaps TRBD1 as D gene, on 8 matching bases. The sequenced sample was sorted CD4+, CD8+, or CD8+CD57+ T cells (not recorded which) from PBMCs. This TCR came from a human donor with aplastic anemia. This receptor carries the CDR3 CASKQGGSDEQFF. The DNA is TGTGCCAGCAAACAGGGGGGGAGCGATGAGCAGTTCTTC.